Each of the 20 T cell receptor beta chains below was sequenced from the same sample in a study of T cell repertoires and HLA-DP antigens (dated by TCRdb to 2016 to 2019). Library prep was done by the immunoSEQ multiplex PCR assay. In TCRdb, the immuneACCESS table is reduced to in-frame sequences with V and J assigned. These tables do not hold every clone; where another copy was compared, an unresolved V gene accounts for under half, and the others remain unexplained. The sample includes around 90,000 clones, with around nine tenths observed a single time. Jointly, the top ten make up 1.7% of the sample. For these receptors, no antigen is known. Sequenced input: CD4+ T cells from PBMCs. Receptor source: a man aged 45 to 65 in good health and CMV-seronegative.

The chain recombines TRBV5-6 with TRBJ2-5; no definite D call. With the DNA end fitting TRBJ2-7 better, the J assignment may be wrong. The CDR3 has 13 residues. CDR1 is SGHDT, CDR2 YYEEEE, per germline. The CDR3 reads CASSKGSLDEQYF. Written as DNA, the CDR3 is TGTGCCAGCAGCAAAGGGTCCTTGGACGAGCAGTACTTC.

V gene TRBV27 combines with J gene TRBJ2-3, with D perhaps TRBD1 or TRBD2 (5 bases each). Looked up from germline, CDR1 is MNHEY and CDR2 is SMNVEV (reference sequence). The V end was cut by 8 bases, the J end by 5 bases, with 17 bases between. The CDR3 loop spans 14 amino acids. CDR3 in amino acids: CASARDLGVDTQYF. CDR3 bases: TGTGCCAGCGCACGGGACCTCGGGGTAGATACGCAGTATTTT.

The chain carries TRBV6-5 and TRBJ1-3; TRBD1 is a possible D gene (5 bases). Germline values: CDR1 MNHEY, CDR2 SVGAGI. The CDR3 is 13 amino acids. Trimming cost V 8 bases and J 3 bases, with 11 bases left between them. This chain's CDR3 is CASVGASGNTIYF. CDR3 DNA sequence: TGTGCCAGCGTCGGGGCCAGTGGAAACACCATATATTTT.

The rearrangement uses TRBV19 and TRBJ2-3, with 7 bases fitting TRBD2. The junction had 8 bases not matched to a gene; V was cut back by 6 bases and J by 2 bases. Germline V gene lookup returns CDR1 LNHDA and CDR2 SQIVND (reference sequence). The CDR3 extends over 15 amino acids. In DNA, the CDR3 is TGTGCCAGTAGCGGGCCCGGGGGGATCACAGATACGCAGTATTTT. Encoded protein: CASSGPGGITDTQYF.

V gene TRBV7-9 combines with J gene TRBJ2-3, with D hard to call. Germline V CDR1 and CDR2: SEHNR, FQNEAQ (reference sequence). The CDR3 is made up of 12 amino acids. Trimming took off 5 bases at V and 6 bases at J, with 9 bases between the two ends. CDR3 DNA: TGTGCCAGCAGCCACATGGTGGATACGCAGTATTTT. This sequence encodes CASSHMVDTQYF.

This clone was recorded once. V is TRBV29-1 and J is TRBJ2-3; the match to TRBD1 covers 8 bases. V gave up 2 bases and J gave up 3 bases; unmatched junction bases: 4. Germline CDR1 is SQVTM and CDR2 is ANQGSEA. The CDR3 is 14 residues long. CDR3 DNA: TGCAGCGTTGAAAGGACAGGGCAAACAGATACGCAGTATTTT. This translates into CSVERTGQTDTQYF.

This clone was counted between two and nine times. This rearrangement joins TRBV5-4 to TRBJ2-2; no clear D gene. The CDR3 is 12 amino acids. Trimming took 2 bases from V and 7 from J, leaving 6 bases between them. Germline V gene lookup returns CDR1 SGHNT and CDR2 YYREEE (reference sequence). CDR3 protein: CASSLEYGELFF. The DNA for the CDR3 is TGTGCCAGCAGCTTAGAATACGGGGAGCTGTTTTTT.

V is TRBV9 and J is TRBJ2-1; the D call may be TRBD1 or TRBD2 (5 bases each). The V and J ends lost 4 bases and 6 bases respectively, with 11 bases between them. The CDR3 is 13 residues long. Germline V gene data show CDR1 as SGDLS and CDR2 as YYNGEE. CDR3 DNA sequence: TGTGCCAGCAGCCCCGGGGCCCCCAATGAGCAGTTCTTC. Protein sequence: CASSPGAPNEQFF.

This clone was observed a few times. This chain joins TRBV7-8 and TRBJ2-2; possible D gene TRBD1, 5 bases. Trimming cost V 5 bases and J 4 bases, with 26 bases left between them. In germline, CDR1 is SGHVS, CDR2 FQNEAQ. This CDR3 is built from 19 residues. CDR3 coding DNA: TGTGCCAGCAGCCCGTTAGGGGTCCTATCTCCGAAGGCCACCGGGGAGCTGTTTTTT. Translation gives CASSPLGVLSPKATGELFF.

The chain carries TRBV6-6 and TRBJ2-7; D possibly matches TRBD1 or TRBD2 (5 bases each). The CDR3 extends over 15 amino acids. Trimming shortened V by 6 bases and J by 2 bases, and 17 bases separated the two germline ends. The germline V gene encodes CDR1 MNHNY and CDR2 SVGAGI (reference sequence). CDR3 sequence (DNA): TGTGCCAGCAGCAGCAGGGACCTAATAACCTACGAGCAGTACTTC. Translation: CASSSRDLITYEQYF.

Only a few counts were recorded for this clone. V usage is TRBV30 and J usage is TRBJ2-2; D not certain. Per the germline V gene, CDR1 is GTSNPN and CDR2 is SVGIG (reference sequence). The V and J ends lost 1 base and 0 bases respectively, with 9 bases between them. CDR3 length equals 15 residues. The chain's CDR3 is CAWSGNNANTGELFF. As DNA, the CDR3 is TGTGCCTGGAGTGGCAACAACGCGAACACCGGGGAGCTGTTTTTT.

This clone was detected only a few times. The V and J genes are TRBV30 and TRBJ1-5; D is unresolved. This CDR3 has 13 amino acids. V was pared by 2 bases and J by 4 bases, with 9 bases between. Germline V gene lookup returns CDR1 GTSNPN and CDR2 SVGIG (reference sequence). In DNA, the CDR3 is TGTGCCTGGAGTAGCGGGGTTAATCAGCCCCAGCATTTT. As protein: CAWSSGVNQPQHF.

The chain recombines TRBV18 with TRBJ1-5, with 9 bases that match TRBD1. After removal of 2 bases from V and 6 bases from J, the junction contained 8 bases not matched to a gene. CDR3 length: 16 amino acids. From germline, CDR1 is KGHSH and CDR2 LQKENI. The CDR3 DNA follows: TGTGCCAGCTCACCAAGGGACAGGGTTGATGGTCAGCCCCAGCATTTT. It yields the protein CASSPRDRVDGQPQHF.

The rearrangement uses TRBV9 and TRBJ2-1; perhaps D is TRBD1 or TRBD2 (7 bases each). The CDR3 totals 16 residues. V lost 3 bases to trimming and J lost 5 bases, with 18 bases between them. Looked up from germline, CDR1 is SGDLS and CDR2 is YYNGEE. The CDR3 DNA follows: TGTGCCAGCAGCGCCCGGGGGGCCGGGACAGACAATGAGCAGTTCTTC. This sequence encodes CASSARGAGTDNEQFF. The whole variable domain, filled in from reference TRBV9 and TRBJ2-1, reads DSGVTQTPKHLITATGQRVTLRCSPRSGDLSVYWYQQSLDQGLQFLIQYYNGEERAKGNILERFSAQQFPDLHSELNLSSLELGDSALYFCASSARGAGTDNEQFFGPGTRLTVL.

This sequence joins TRBV6-5 and TRBJ1-1; unclear D gene. The CDR3 extends over 16 amino acids. Trimming shortened V by 0 bases and J by 0 bases, and 11 bases separated the two germline ends. Germline V CDR1 and CDR2: MNHEY, SVGAGI. The CDR3 sequence is CASSYSIQNMNTEAFF. The DNA for the CDR3 is TGTGCCAGCAGTTACTCCATTCAGAACATGAACACTGAAGCTTTCTTT.

The gene calls are TRBV28 and TRBJ1-2; D call uncertain. The V gene's germline CDR1 is MDHEN and CDR2 SYDVKM. Trimming stripped 4 bases from V and 7 bases from J, with 4 bases between. The CDR3 totals 10 residues. Written as DNA, the CDR3 is TGTGCCAGCAGTTCCGGTGGCTACACCTTC. It translates to CASSSGGYTF.

V and J are TRBV19 and TRBJ1-6; D possibly corresponds to TRBD1 (6 bases). V was trimmed by 4 bases and J by 3 bases, leaving 13 bases between them. The CDR3 extends over 16 amino acids. Germline V CDR1 and CDR2: LNHDA, SQIVND (reference sequence). The chain's CDR3 is CASSTTTDSYNSPLHF. The CDR3 nucleotides are TGTGCCAGTAGTACTACTACGGACAGCTATAATTCACCCCTCCACTTT.

This chain connects TRBV5-4 to TRBJ2-3, with a possible D match to TRBD2 (5 bases). Per germline, CDR1 SGHNT and CDR2 YYREEE (reference sequence). The CDR3 is 14 amino acids. V was clipped by 4 bases and J by 3 bases, with 12 bases between them. CDR3 sequence (DNA): TGTGCCAGCAGCCTAGCAATGAAGACAGATACGCAGTATTTT. This encodes CASSLAMKTDTQYF.

In the case of this clone: The sample contains more than one DNA sequence encoding this CDR3. The chain links TRBV18 to TRBJ1-1; a weak D match, TRBD1 (6 bases). Germline V CDR1 and CDR2: KGHSH, LQKENI. The CDR3 totals 13 residues. Trimming cost V 6 bases and J 1 base, with 9 bases left between them. DNA for the CDR3: TGTGCCAGCTCTTCGGACAGGAACACTGAAGCTTTCTTT. The encoded protein is CASSSDRNTEAFF.

The chain employs TRBV11-3 and TRBJ1-1; unclear D gene. There are 13 residues in the CDR3. Germline V gene sequence: CDR1 SGHNT, CDR2 YENEEA. V was pared by 0 bases and J by 4 bases, with 6 bases between. This CDR3 reads CASSLDRGTEAFF. CDR3 DNA sequence: TGTGCCAGCAGCTTAGATCGGGGCACTGAAGCTTTCTTT.